This TCR beta chain appears in the sequencing data of a study of beta chain features in type 1 diabetes. General observations from the study: People with Type 1 diabetes carried modestly yet significantly shorter TCRB CDR3s in all four CD4+ subsets.

About this clone: Its cognate antigen is unknown.

Trimming at V came to 3 bases and at J to 3 bases, leaving 9 bases not matched to a gene. Germline V CDR1 and CDR2: LNHNV, YYDKDF (reference sequence). The CDR3 is 16 residues long. Since all of the isolated RNA was reverse transcribed, expressed TCRB transcripts were what got sequenced. TCRdb keeps only in-frame clones here, not all; method: immunoSEQ multiplex PCR. This sample has 20,000 to 25,000 clones, with more than 45% found just once. What was sequenced was stem cell memory CD4+ T cells from blood. The receptor was derived from a man aged 18 to 30 with type 1 diabetes. The rearrangement links TRBV15 to TRBJ2-7; 9 bases are shared with TRBD2. The CDR3 is CATSRTVLAGYYEQYF. The DNA of the CDR3 is TGTGCCACCAGCAGGACTGTACTAGCGGGTTACTACGAGCAGTACTTC.